This T cell receptor (beta chain) originates from a study of T cell responses to AZD1222 COVID-19 vaccine (dated by TCRdb to about 2021). About the investigation overall: TCR sequencing covered approximately 230 trial participants: 207 given two doses of AZD1222 and 26 given two doses of MenACWY control vaccine. Trial participants were enrolled into age subgroups of 18-55, 56-69 and 70-plus years, which contained about 160, 30 and 59 TCR-sequenced participants, respectively.

Points the paper makes about the study in general: CD4 TCRs associated with the vaccine covered the entire spike protein, and the dominant responses were in regions 160-218 and 743-854. Conclusions about previously exposed vaccinees are limited because only five to seven AZD1222 recipients were SARS-CoV-2 seropositive at baseline. Because no day 14 peak-response samples were available, repertoires were characterized only after the peak T cell response. A significant rise in spike-specific TCR breadth and depth was observed after two AZD1222 doses relative to day 0 and relative to MenACWY recipients. In the small 56-69-year group, the increase in depth fell short of significance, most likely because of low power. Participants were mostly white British and included more females than males, and it was suggested by the authors that clonal diversity may have been underestimated. Epitopes outside the regions mutated in the B.1.351 and B.1.1.7 variants were reportedly recognized by nearly half of the unique spike-specific TCRs.

The sample's time point label is to be understood as: about 28 days (+/-7) after the second vaccine dose. Because spike-specific TCR depth and breadth did not differ between the two schedules, AZD1222 recipients who got a second dose at roughly 4 weeks were pooled with those who got a second dose at roughly 12 weeks. Vaccinee samples were obtained from the UK trials COV001 and COV002, which included a single-blind randomized controlled phase 2/3 trial of AZD1222 (ChAdOx1 nCoV-19) in healthy adults. For TCRbeta chain sequencing, PBMC samples were collected from trial participants at day 0 and at day 28 after the second dose. Turning to this clone: Its cognate antigen has yet to be identified. Base qualities are not recorded, but no much larger clone differs from it by a single base.

The CDR3 contains 13 residues, cysteine and phenylalanine counted. The sequence is cut down to CDR3 DNA, 39 bases in frame from base 1. At the junction V is shortened by 7 bases and J by 3 bases, with 12 bases in between. CDR1 is given as MNHEY and CDR2 as SMNVEV, both from the germline V gene (reference sequence). The CDR3 regions of human TCRbeta chains were analyzed by immunosequencing. The paper's data handling went like this. TCRs in the repertoires were compared against a reference library of SARS-CoV-2-specific TCRs that had been generated with the MIRA antigen-specificity platform. Breadth was defined as the fraction of unique TCRs that were SARS-CoV-2-associated, and depth was defined as the fraction of total T cells that were SARS-CoV-2-associated. Using the MIRA data, every spike-specific TCR was mapped to the spike region that the TCR reacted to and assigned to either a CD4 or a CD8 class. Log10-transformed breadth and depth values were compared by one-way ANOVA with Sidak's multiple comparisons tests. In TCRdb, the immuneACCESS table is reduced to in-frame sequences with V and J assigned. These tables do not hold every clone; where another copy was compared, an unresolved V gene accounts for under half, and the others remain unexplained. For V, J and clone size, that table is used; D and trimming come from the DNA. This sample lists roughly 140,000 clones; around 94% were detected once. The ten biggest clones cover 9.3% of the sample.

The source was peripheral blood, collected 28 days after the second AZD1222 dose. In this chain, TRBV27 is recombined with TRBJ1-2; a weak D assignment points to TRBD1 (6 bases agree). This TCR was recovered from an adult who received the AZD1222 COVID-19 vaccine. The nucleotide sequence is TGTGCCAGCAAGCAACAGGGCTACTATGGCTACACCTTC. Its protein is CASKQQGYYGYTF.